This TCR beta chain appears in the sequencing data of a study of CD8 T cells in ankylosing spondylitis. Findings and caveats of the study: Enrichment of disease-linked clones was reportedly significant in matched ankylosing spondylitis synovial fluid.

The table lists this clonotype with many counts. The antigen is undetermined. At one end, the junction sequence differs from germline, possibly due to a read error. Looked up from germline, CDR1 is MDHEN and CDR2 is SYDVKM. The CDR3 is 13 residues long. Libraries of TCR beta came from quantitative 5'-RACE with molecular barcodes. TCRdb independently ran MiXCR on the 5' RACE reads; one entry per CDR3 protein. The data contain 45,000 to 65,000 distinct CDR3 sequences, 7.4% of them singletons. The chain links TRBV28 to TRBJ1-4, with 7 positions matching TRBD1. The origin of this receptor is a female donor with ankylosing spondylitis or in good health (not recorded which). Sequencing used blood, either unsorted or a sorted T cell fraction (not recorded which). DNA of the CDR3: TGTGCCAGCAAACTCGAAACTGACAGGGACTTGGCTTTT. This gives the protein CASKLETDRDLAF. Together with reference TRBV28 and TRBJ1-4, the CDR3 gives the full variable domain: DVKVTQSSRYLVKRTGEKVFLECVQDMDHENMFWYRQDPGLGLRLIYFSYDVKMKEKGDIPEGYSVSREKKERFSLILESASTNQTSMYLCASKLETDRDLAFGSGTQLSVL.